This paragraph reports one T cell receptor beta chain. This sample is part of a study of blood T cell repertoires in COVID-19. Overall study context: Spain, Italy and the United States supplied samples that represented acute and convalescent COVID-19.

Authors' data handling: Amplifying reference gene primers gave estimates of nucleated cell counts. Clones were sequenced by immunoSEQ multiplex PCR, and TCRdb holds only the in-frame ones, with some missing. The DNA gave D and trimming, while V, J and clone size come from that table. The data show some 50,000 clones, roughly nine tenths seen once. The CDR3 is 17 residues long. CDR1 is LNHDA, CDR2 SQIVND, per germline (reference sequence). The ends were cut back, 5 bases at V and 0 bases at J, with 17 bases in the middle. The clonotype originates from a man between 60 and 75 years old with acute or convalescent COVID-19. The rearrangement joins TRBV19 to TRBJ1-5, with unresolved D. The material sequenced was peripheral blood. Written as DNA, the CDR3 is TGTGCCAGTAGTGTCGTACCGACAAAGTATAGCAATCAGCCCCAGCATTTT. It codes for CASSVVPTKYSNQPQHF.